This T cell receptor (beta chain) came from a study of T cell responses to AZD1222 COVID-19 vaccine. Study summary: Second-dose timings of about 4 or about 12 weeks were pooled.

V gave up 0 bases and J gave up 4 bases; unmatched junction bases: 3. The CDR3 spans 14 residues. CDR1 is SGHRS, CDR2 YFSETQ, per germline. Remarks on this clone: The antigen remains undetermined. Other DNA sequences in this sample translate to the same CDR3.

Study-level points and caveats: Once two AZD1222 doses were given, Spike-specific TCR breadth and depth went up. Spike-wide coverage was observed for vaccine-associated CD4 TCRs, with dominant responses at 160-218 and 743-854.

Clones were read by immunoSEQ multiplex PCR, and TCRdb kept only the in-frame ones, dropping some. The sample shows roughly 100,000 clones, roughly 82% of them seen only once. The specimen comprised peripheral blood, sampled on day 0 of AZD1222 vaccination. The chain uses TRBV5-1 and TRBJ1-2, with TRBD1 identical over 7 bases. The TCR was taken from an adult in good health. The CDR3 sequence is CASSLGQGSYGYTF. DNA for the CDR3: TGCGCCAGCAGCTTGGGACAGGGAAGCTATGGCTACACCTTC.